These T cell receptor beta chains were read from a single sample in a study of blood T cell repertoires in COVID-19. Measured with immunoSEQ multiplex PCR; TCRdb has only the in-frame clones, and not every one. The data contain under 500,000 clones, roughly 87% of them singletons. Sequenced sample: PBMCs or T cells enriched from blood (not recorded which). The receptors stem from a woman between 18 and 29 years old with acute COVID-19. Each CDR3 is given with its conserved first and last residue. D genes are given only for firm matches.

J gene	D gene	V gene	CDR3 protein
TRBJ1-5	.	TRBV15	CATTGGINQPQHF
TRBJ1-2	.	TRBV29-1	CSVEDKGGYGYTF
TRBJ2-2	.	TRBV6-6	CASSPGEGRDTGELFF
TRBJ1-2	TRBD1	TRBV19	CASNDRDRGDGYTF
TRBJ2-1	.	TRBV12-3/TRBV12-4	CASSPTNNEQFF
TRBJ2-7	.	TRBV10-3	CAISEHTYEQYF
TRBJ1-1	TRBD1	TRBV7-9	CASSLSTTTDRAHTEAFF
TRBJ2-3	.	TRBV28	CASSLTRTDTQYF
TRBJ2-3	.	TRBV15	CATSRERAAGDTQYF
TRBJ1-1	.	TRBV5-5	CASSTTGVAAFF
TRBJ2-7	TRBD2	TRBV12-3/TRBV12-4	CASRQGLAGVLYF
TRBJ2-4	.	TRBV28	CASSLSRHQVGGIQYF
TRBJ2-5	.	TRBV9	CASSVGGQETQYF
TRBJ1-2	.	TRBV30	CAWSARNRPGSYTF
TRBJ2-3	TRBD2	TRBV27	CASSTETSGRVHTQYF
TRBJ2-4	.	TRBV3-1/TRBV3-2	CASSQEHILAKNIQYF
TRBJ2-3	TRBD2	TRBV9	CASSPWTSESDTQYF
TRBJ1-1	.	TRBV19	CASSINRAESQNTEAFF
TRBJ1-1	.	TRBV19	CASSLTGNTEAFF
TRBJ1-6	TRBD1	TRBV4-2	CASSRDRANSPLHF
TRBJ2-2	.	TRBV4-1	CASRETAGTGELFF
TRBJ2-3	.	TRBV24-1	CATGAGYGADTQYF
TRBJ2-3	TRBD1	TRBV9	CASSAGQGETDTQYF
TRBJ2-7	.	TRBV9	CASSVQTGTYEQYF
TRBJ1-5	.	TRBV10-3	CAISEEGGLQPQHF
TRBJ2-1	.	TRBV5-1	CASSLRDGGYNEQFF
TRBJ2-1	TRBD1	TRBV7-2	CASSSGQGRNEQFF
TRBJ1-2	.	TRBV28	CASTPRTKYGYTF
TRBJ2-2	TRBD2	TRBV7-2	CASRGRASGGELFF
TRBJ2-2	TRBD2	TRBV10-2	CASSELAGVGYTGELFF
TRBJ1-5	.	TRBV19	CASSITGSQPQHF
TRBJ2-7	TRBD1	TRBV6-5	CASNLGTGSEQYF
TRBJ1-5	TRBD1	TRBV4-1	CASSLSTGQASQPQHF
TRBJ1-2	TRBD1	TRBV13	CASSTRGGQGADYGYTF
TRBJ2-2	TRBD1	TRBV25-1	CASSSPGQGAGELFF
TRBJ2-7	.	TRBV7-8	CASSLRAAPYEQYF
TRBJ1-6	.	TRBV10-3	CAISVENSPLHF
TRBJ1-6	TRBD1	TRBV28	CASTLWTGNSPLHF
TRBJ2-7	TRBD1	TRBV6-6	CASSPTGMEQYF
TRBJ1-6	.	TRBV5-1	CASSSRGAGFYNSPLHF
TRBJ2-3	.	TRBV5-1	CASSLELAISTDTQYF
TRBJ1-4	.	TRBV12-3/TRBV12-4	CASMLRESEKLFF
TRBJ1-2	.	TRBV10-3	CAISESRGGSMDGYTF
TRBJ2-2	.	TRBV11-2	CASSWRVVTGELFF
TRBJ2-5	.	TRBV6-5	CASSYFGLYQETQYF
TRBJ1-2	.	TRBV30	CAWSPLEGYTF
TRBJ2-7	.	TRBV19	CASSIGRGANYEQYF
TRBJ1-1	.	TRBV2	CASIRGNTEAFF
TRBJ2-1	.	TRBV5-1	CASSLGLEWFNEQFF
TRBJ2-7	.	TRBV11-2	CASSLDPSRSYEQYF
TRBJ2-2	.	TRBV11-3	CASARGGTNTGELFF
TRBJ2-3	.	TRBV29-1	CSSPRGDTQYF
TRBJ2-5	TRBD1	TRBV7-7	CATGTGGAVSQETQYF